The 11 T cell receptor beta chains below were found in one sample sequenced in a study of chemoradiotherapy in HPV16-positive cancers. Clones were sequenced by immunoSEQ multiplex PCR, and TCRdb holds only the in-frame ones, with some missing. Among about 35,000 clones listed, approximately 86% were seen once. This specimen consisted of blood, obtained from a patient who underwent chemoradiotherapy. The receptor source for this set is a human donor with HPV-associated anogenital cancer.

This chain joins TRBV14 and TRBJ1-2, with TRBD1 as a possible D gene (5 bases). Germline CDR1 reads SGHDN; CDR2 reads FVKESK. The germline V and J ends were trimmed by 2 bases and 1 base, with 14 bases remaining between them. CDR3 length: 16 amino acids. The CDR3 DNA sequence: TGTGCCAGCAGCCAACAACCGGGGCCTCTTAACTATGGCTACACCTTC. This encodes CASSQQPGPLNYGYTF.

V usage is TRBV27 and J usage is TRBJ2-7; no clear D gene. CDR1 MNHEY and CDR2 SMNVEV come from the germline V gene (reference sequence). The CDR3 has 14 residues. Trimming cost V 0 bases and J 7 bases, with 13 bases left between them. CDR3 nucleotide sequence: TGTGCCAGCAGTTTATCGTTCCCGCTACGAGAGCAGTACTTC. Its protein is CASSLSFPLREQYF.

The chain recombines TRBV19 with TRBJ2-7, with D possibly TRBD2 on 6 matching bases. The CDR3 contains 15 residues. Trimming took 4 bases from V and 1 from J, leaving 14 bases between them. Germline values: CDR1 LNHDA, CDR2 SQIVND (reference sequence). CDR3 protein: CASSTLKAGSYEQYF. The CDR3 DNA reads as TGTGCCAGTAGTACCCTAAAGGCGGGATCCTACGAGCAGTACTTC. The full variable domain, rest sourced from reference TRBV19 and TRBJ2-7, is DGGITQSPKYLFRKEGQNVTLSCEQNLNHDAMYWYRQDPGQGLRLIYYSQIVNDFQKGDIAEGYSVSREKKESFPLTVTSAQKNPTAFYLCASSTLKAGSYEQYFGPGTRLTVT.

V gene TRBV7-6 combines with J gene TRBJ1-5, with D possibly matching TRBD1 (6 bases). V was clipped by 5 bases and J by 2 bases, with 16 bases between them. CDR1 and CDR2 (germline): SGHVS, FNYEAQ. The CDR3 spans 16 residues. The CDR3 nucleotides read TGTGCCAGCAGCCTATCCGAGTACAGGGGCAATCAGCCCCAGCATTTT. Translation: CASSLSEYRGNQPQHF.

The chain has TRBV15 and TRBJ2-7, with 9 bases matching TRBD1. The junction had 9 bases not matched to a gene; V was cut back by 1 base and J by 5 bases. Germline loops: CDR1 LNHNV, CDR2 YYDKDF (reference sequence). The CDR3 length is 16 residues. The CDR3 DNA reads TGTGCCACCAGCAGAGCCGGGACAGGGAGGGGGGACGAGCAGTACTTC. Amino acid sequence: CATSRAGTGRGDEQYF.

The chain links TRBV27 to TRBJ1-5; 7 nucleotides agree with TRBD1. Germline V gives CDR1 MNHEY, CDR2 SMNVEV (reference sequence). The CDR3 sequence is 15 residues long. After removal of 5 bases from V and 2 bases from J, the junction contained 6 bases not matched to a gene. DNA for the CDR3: TGTGCCAGCAGTCTTAACACAGGGGGCAATCAGCCCCAGCATTTT. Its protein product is CASSLNTGGNQPQHF.

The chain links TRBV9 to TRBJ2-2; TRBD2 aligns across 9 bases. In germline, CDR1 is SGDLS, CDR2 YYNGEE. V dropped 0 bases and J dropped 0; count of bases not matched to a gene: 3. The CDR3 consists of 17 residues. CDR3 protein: CASSVVTSGPNTGELFF. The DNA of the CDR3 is TGTGCCAGCAGCGTAGTCACTAGCGGGCCGAACACCGGGGAGCTGTTTTTT.

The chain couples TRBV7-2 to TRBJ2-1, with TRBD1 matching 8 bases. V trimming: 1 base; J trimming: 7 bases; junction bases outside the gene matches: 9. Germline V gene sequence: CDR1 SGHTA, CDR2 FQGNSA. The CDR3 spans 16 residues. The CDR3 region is CASSLEVTGVGNEQFF. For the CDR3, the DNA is TGTGCCAGCAGCTTAGAAGTGACAGGGGTGGGGAATGAGCAGTTCTTC.

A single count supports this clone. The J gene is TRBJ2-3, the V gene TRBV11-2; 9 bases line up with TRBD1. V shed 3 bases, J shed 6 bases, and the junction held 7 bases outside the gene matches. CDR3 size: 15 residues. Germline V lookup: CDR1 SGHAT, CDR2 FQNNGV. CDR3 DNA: TGTGCCAGCAGCTTTGGGGACAGGGAGGCCGATACGCAGTATTTT. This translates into CASSFGDREADTQYF.

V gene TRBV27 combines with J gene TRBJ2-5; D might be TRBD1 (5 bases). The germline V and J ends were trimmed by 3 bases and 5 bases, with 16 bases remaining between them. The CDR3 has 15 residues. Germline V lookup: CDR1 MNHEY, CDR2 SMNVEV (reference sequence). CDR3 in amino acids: CASSFLSRSGETQYF. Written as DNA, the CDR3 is TGTGCCAGCAGTTTTTTATCCCGATCAGGGGAGACCCAGTACTTC.

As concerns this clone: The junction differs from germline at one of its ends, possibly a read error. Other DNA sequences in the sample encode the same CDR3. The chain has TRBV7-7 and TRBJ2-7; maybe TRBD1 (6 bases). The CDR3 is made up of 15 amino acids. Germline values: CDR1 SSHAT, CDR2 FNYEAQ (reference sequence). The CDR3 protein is CASSLGQGPTYEQYF. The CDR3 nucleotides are TGTGCTAGCAGCTTAGGCCAGGGGCCCACCTACGAGCAGTACTTC.